This T cell receptor beta chain was documented in a study of T-cell memory formation after mild COVID-19. V was cut by 1 base and J by 1 base, with 23 bases left in between. The CDR3 contains 19 residues. From germline, CDR1 is LGHDT and CDR2 YNNKEL (reference sequence). Barcoded TCR alpha and TCR beta cDNA libraries with UMIs came from 5'RACE using constant-segment primers. MiXCR was run by TCRdb on the 5' RACE reads, yielding one entry per CDR3 protein. The sample lists about 210,000 distinct CDR3 sequences, around 25% occurring once. This clonotype was counted many times. The antigen remains undetermined. Whole-study findings and limits: Some SARS-CoV-2-responding clones were already detected in memory before infection.

This chain links TRBV3-1 with TRBJ2-7; weak D call: TRBD1 (5 bases). The receptor comes from an adult woman who had mild COVID-19 (a few samples of this study predate the infection). Cell type and time point are not known. Material for sequencing was PBMCs or a T cell subset sorted from them (not recorded which). In DNA, the CDR3 is TGTGCCAGCAGCCAAGGCCCTGTATGGGCCAGGGTACTATCCTACGAGCAGTACTTC. Translation: CASSQGPVWARVLSYEQYF.